The T cell receptor (beta chain) described here comes from a study of cytomegalovirus exposure and HLA in healthy donors. Study summary: Samples from HLA-typed donors yielded around 85 million unique TCRs in an early data release.

Nominal health characterized the donors when sampled, though unrecorded immune exposures were likely. Study results and limitations: One cluster of highly shared sequence variants probably arose as a sequencing artifact.

Regarding this clone: Its target is unknown.

Per germline, CDR1 KGHSH and CDR2 LQKENI. The V and J ends lost 6 bases and 5 bases, in that order; junction bases with no gene match: 14. The CDR3 totals 16 residues. PCR amplification relied on 60 Vbeta primers (plus 13 Jbeta primers). Some clones are missing from TCRdb's copy, which holds only in-frame ones; the method was immunoSEQ multiplex PCR. Of some 160,000 clones detected, about 85% appear once; the ten largest clones hold 2% to 2.5%. Specimen: PBMCs. V usage is TRBV18 and J usage is TRBJ2-5, with TRBD1 matching over 8 bases. The clonotype was recovered from a boy aged 2 to 10 in good health and CMV-seronegative. CDR3 loop: CASSLLTGESAETQYF. The CDR3 coding sequence is TGTGCCAGCTCCCTCTTGACAGGGGAGAGTGCGGAGACCCAGTACTTC.